This T cell receptor (beta chain) is from a study of T cell responses to AZD1222 COVID-19 vaccine. Study context: Second doses that came at about 4 or about 12 weeks were put together. Findings and limits, study-wide: White British ancestry dominated among donors, who included more females, and clonal diversity was possibly underestimated.

Clones were sequenced by immunoSEQ multiplex PCR, and TCRdb holds only the in-frame ones, with some missing. In the table there are fewer than 200,000 clones, roughly 92% of which are singletons. This CDR3 comprises 15 residues. V lost 1 base, J lost 6 bases, and 12 bases lay in between. Germline V gene lookup returns CDR1 SGHVS and CDR2 FNYEAQ. As for this clone: Its antigen is still unknown.

The J gene is TRBJ1-4, the V gene TRBV7-6, with D tentatively TRBD1 (5 bases). This TCR was recovered from an adult in good health. Sequencing used peripheral blood, obtained on day 0 of AZD1222 vaccination. The CDR3 sequence: CASSLVPGVDEKLFF. The CDR3, as DNA: TGTGCCAGCAGCTTAGTTCCGGGGGTGGATGAAAAACTGTTTTTT.